The clone carrying this T cell receptor beta chain has just one count. Germline assignment: CDR1 MNHEY and CDR2 SVGAGI. The V end lost 6 bases, the J end lost 0 bases, and 6 bases lay between the germline ends. This CDR3 has 13 residues. The data are from a study of cytomegalovirus exposure and HLA in healthy donors. Researchers ran the PCR with 60 Vbeta and 13 Jbeta primers. Measured with immunoSEQ multiplex PCR; TCRdb has only the in-frame clones, and not every one. The table has some 90,000 clones, about 70% seen once; the top ten hold around 8.4%. The sample taken for sequencing was PBMCs. The sequence was collected from a man in his 60s in good health and CMV-seronegative. The V call is TRBV6-5, the J call TRBJ1-5, with no clear D. The CDR3 is CASSPNSNQPQHF. The CDR3 nucleotides are TGTGCCAGCAGCCCCAATAGCAATCAGCCCCAGCATTTT.